These 15 T cell receptor beta chains originate from one sample sequenced in a study of blood T cell repertoires in COVID-19. Repertoires were generated with immunoSEQ multiplex PCR, while TCRdb's copy carries only in-frame clones and drops some. Among about 110,000 clones listed, roughly 79% were seen once. The specimen was peripheral blood. Every receptor here comes from an elderly woman with active or convalescent COVID-19.

The chain employs TRBV5-1 and TRBJ2-5, with D hard to call. Germline V gene lookup returns CDR1 SGHRS and CDR2 YFSETQ. Trimming shortened V by 1 base and J by 5 bases, and 15 bases separated the two germline ends. The CDR3 contains 15 residues. CDR3 DNA: TGCGCCAGCAGCTTGCAGCCGATTCTGGGCGAGACCCAGTACTTC. It encodes CASSLQPILGETQYF.

The chain employs TRBV29-1 and TRBJ2-5, with 8 bases fitting TRBD1. This CDR3 is built from 13 residues. Trimming cost V 6 bases and J 4 bases; bases outside gene matches: 7. Germline CDR1 SQVTM, CDR2 ANQGSEA. In DNA form, the CDR3 reads TGCAGCGTGGACACAGGGGGGCTAGAGACCCAGTACTTC. This gives the protein CSVDTGGLETQYF.

The chain uses TRBV2 and TRBJ2-4, with a weak D call TRBD1 (5 bases). Deletions cut 1 base from V and 8 bases from J, with 12 bases between. This CDR3 region has 14 residues. CDR1 is SNHLY, CDR2 FYNNEI, per germline. CDR3 DNA sequence: TGTGCCAGCAGTGAAGGTGGCAGGGCCCACATTCAGTACTTC. Translation gives CASSEGGRAHIQYF.

This chain uses TRBV20-1 with TRBJ2-7; weak D call: TRBD1 (5 bases). V lost 6 bases, J lost 3 bases, and 9 bases lay in between. In germline, CDR1 is DFQATT, CDR2 SNEGSKA (reference sequence). This CDR3 contains 11 residues. CDR3 nucleotide sequence: TGCAGTGCGCCAGACAGCTACGAGCAGTACTTC. Translating it yields CSAPDSYEQYF.

The genes are TRBV2 and TRBJ1-2; D is undetermined. Trimming took 2 bases from V and 1 from J, leaving 17 bases between them. Germline assignment: CDR1 SNHLY and CDR2 FYNNEI. This CDR3 is built from 17 residues. CDR3 region: CASSEYITPALNYGYTF. CDR3 sequence (DNA): TGTGCCAGCAGTGAATATATAACCCCCGCGCTTAACTATGGCTACACCTTC.

This clone was seen at least ten times. The genes are TRBV11-2 and TRBJ2-1; TRBD2 matches 9 bases. Germline V gene data show CDR1 as SGHAT and CDR2 as FQNNGV. Trimming removed 5 bases from V and 9 bases from J; junction bases left unmatched: 14. This CDR3 comprises 16 residues. CDR3 sequence reads: CASSAVLGREGLEQFF. The CDR3 DNA reads TGTGCCAGCAGCGCGGTATTAGGGCGGGAGGGCCTTGAGCAGTTCTTC.

This chain uses TRBV6-6 with TRBJ2-5; D possibly corresponds to TRBD2 (5 bases). From germline, CDR1 is MNHNY and CDR2 SVGAGI (reference sequence). CDR3 length: 14 amino acids. V lost 6 bases, J lost 2 bases, and 13 bases lay in between. CDR3 loop: CASSPGWEQETQYF. DNA for the CDR3: TGTGCCAGCAGCCCGGGGTGGGAACAAGAGACCCAGTACTTC.

Concerning this clone: This same CDR3 is encoded by further DNA sequences in the sample. The V and J genes are TRBV11-2 and TRBJ2-1; 10 positions match TRBD2. Losses at the gene ends were 6 bases for V and 2 bases for J; bases not matched to a gene: 4. This CDR3 is built from 15 residues. Germline CDR1 is SGHAT and CDR2 is FQNNGV. The CDR3 nucleotides are TGTGCCAGCAGTTATACTAGCGGGACCTACAATGAGCAGTTCTTC. Its protein is CASSYTSGTYNEQFF.

The rearrangement joins TRBV19 to TRBJ2-5; tentatively, D is TRBD2 (5 bases). V was cut by 5 bases and J by 4 bases, with 17 bases left in between. Germline V gene lookup returns CDR1 LNHDA and CDR2 SQIVND (reference sequence). This CDR3 spans 15 amino acids. The chain's CDR3 is CASSQPGVGSETQYF. In DNA form, the CDR3 reads TGTGCCAGTAGTCAGCCCGGGGTTGGATCAGAGACCCAGTACTTC. Full variable domain (remainder filled in from reference TRBV19 and TRBJ2-5): DGGITQSPKYLFRKEGQNVTLSCEQNLNHDAMYWYRQDPGQGLRLIYYSQIVNDFQKGDIAEGYSVSREKKESFPLTVTSAQKNPTAFYLCASSQPGVGSETQYFGPGTRLLVL.

The chain combines TRBV6-4 with TRBJ1-2, with D unresolved. This CDR3 is built from 14 residues. V was trimmed by 1 base and J by 1 base, leaving 7 bases between them. CDR1 and CDR2 (germline): MRHNA, SNTAGT. The DNA for the CDR3 is TGTGCCAGCAGTGACTGGCCGTTTAACTATGGCTACACCTTC. This translates into CASSDWPFNYGYTF.

The genes are TRBV4-1 and TRBJ2-4; 10 bases map to TRBD2. Unmatched junction bases numbered 11, after V lost 4 bases and J lost 8 bases. This CDR3 is built from 16 residues. CDR1 and CDR2 from the germline V gene are MGHRA and YSYEKL. This CDR3 is CASSRFSGSGGDIQYF. Written as DNA, the CDR3 is TGCGCCAGCAGCCGATTTAGCGGGAGCGGGGGGGACATTCAGTACTTC.

V is TRBV27 and J is TRBJ1-2; 9 bases fit TRBD1. This CDR3 region has 14 residues. The J segment lost 3 bases and the V segment lost 8 bases, leaving 7 bases of the junction unmatched. CDR1 MNHEY and CDR2 SMNVEV come from the germline V gene (reference sequence). Here the CDR3 reads CASSRQGGYYGYTF. CDR3 coding DNA: TGTGCCAGCTCCCGACAGGGGGGATACTATGGCTACACCTTC.

This clone was seen once. V usage is TRBV7-2 and J usage is TRBJ2-1, with 9 bases fitting TRBD2. Germline CDR1 and CDR2: SGHTA and FQGNSA. The CDR3 runs to 14 residues. V was clipped by 1 base and J by 6 bases; unmatched bases: 1. The CDR3 loop reads CASSLGLAANEQFF. The CDR3 nucleotides are TGTGCCAGCAGCTTAGGACTAGCGGCCAATGAGCAGTTCTTC. Combining the CDR3 with reference TRBV7-2 and TRBJ2-1 gives the whole variable domain GAGVSQSPSNKVTEKGKDVELRCDPISGHTALYWYRQSLGQGLEFLIYFQGNSAPDKSGLPSDRFSAERTGGSVSTLTIQRTQQEDSAVYLCASSLGLAANEQFFGPGTRLTVL.

The chain couples TRBV18 to TRBJ2-5; TRBD1 matches 8 bases. V trimming: 4 bases; J trimming: 5 bases; junction bases outside the gene matches: 3. Per the germline V gene, CDR1 is KGHSH and CDR2 is LQKENI. The CDR3 totals 13 residues. The CDR3 sequence: CASSRDRHETQYF. DNA of the CDR3: TGTGCCAGCTCACGGGACAGGCATGAGACCCAGTACTTC.

This chain connects TRBV6-5 to TRBJ1-2, with a tentative D call TRBD1 (6 bases). Germline CDR1 reads MNHEY; CDR2 reads SVGAGI. CDR3 length equals 15 residues. Trimming left V 0 bases short and J 8 bases short, with 16 bases between. This CDR3 reads CASSYSGAGQGGYTF. CDR3 in DNA: TGTGCCAGCAGTTACTCGGGGGCAGGGCAGGGAGGCTACACCTTC.